Listed below are T cell receptor beta chains from one sample, sequenced in a study of OX40 agonist ivuxolimab in advanced cancers. Clones were sequenced by immunoSEQ multiplex PCR, and TCRdb holds only the in-frame ones, with some missing. Altogether about 89,000 clones are present, roughly 93% being singletons, with the ten largest covering 0.6% to 0.8%. Here the sequenced sample was CD4+ or CD8+ T cells sorted from blood, taken in a trial of the OX40 agonist ivuxolimab. The receptors derive from an adult with an advanced solid tumor such as melanoma, head and neck, liver or kidney cancer. Each CDR3 is given with its conserved first and last residue. The D gene is left open where the match is weak. Clone size appears in some rows only: once, few, many, or a class for an expanded clone.

size | J | V | D | DNA | CDR3
. | TRBJ2-1 | TRBV30 | TRBD2 | TGTGCCTGGACCCGAGGCGGGGGGACTAGCGGGGGTAGCTCCTACAATGAGCAGTTCTTC | CAWTRGGGTSGGSSYNEQFF
. | TRBJ2-5 | TRBV6-5 | . | TGTGCCAGCAGTTACTCGAACGGAATTGGGAGAGAGACCCAGTACTTC | CASSYSNGIGRETQYF
few | TRBJ1-6 | TRBV30 | . | TGTGCCTGGACCCTCAATAATTCACCCCTCCACTTT | CAWTLNNSPLHF
. | TRBJ2-5 | TRBV4-3 | TRBD2 | TGCGCCAGCAGCCAAGGACTAGCGGGGGGCGTTCAAGAGACCCAGTACTTC | CASSQGLAGGVQETQYF
. | TRBJ2-3 | TRBV7-8 | TRBD2 | TGTGCCAGCAGCCCCCTAGCGGGCGCTAGCACAGATACGCAGTATTTT | CASSPLAGASTDTQYF
. | TRBJ2-3 | TRBV28 | TRBD2 | TGTGCCAGCAGTTCCACTGGCTCTCTGGGGGGGATGCAGTATTTT | CASSSTGSLGGMQYF
. | TRBJ1-2 | TRBV6-5 | . | TGTGCCAGCAGCCTCCTTGGGGCTCGAGGGTACACCTTC | CASSLLGARGYTF
. | TRBJ1-1 | TRBV7-2 | . | TGTGCCAGCAGCTTTCTTGCAGGGGTAATGAACACTGAAGCTTTCTTT | CASSFLAGVMNTEAFF
. | TRBJ2-1 | TRBV7-2 | TRBD2 | TGTGCCAGCAGCTTACTGGCTAGCGGGACCGGGGAGCAGTTCTTC | CASSLLASGTGEQFF
. | TRBJ2-1 | TRBV21-1 | . | TGTGCCAGCAGCATAACTCAGGGGAGGGCAGCGGGCAATGAGCAGTTCTTC | CASSITQGRAAGNEQFF
. | TRBJ2-2 | TRBV18 | . | TGTGCCAGCTCACTATCCTCGACCCAAGGGGGCACCGGGGAGCTGTTTTTT | CASSLSSTQGGTGELFF
. | TRBJ2-3 | TRBV5-1 | . | TGCGCCAGCAGCTCGACGGGGGCTAGCACAGATACGCAGTATTTT | CASSSTGASTDTQYF
. | TRBJ2-3 | TRBV28 | TRBD2 | TGTGCCAGCAGTCAAACTAGCGGGAGTCCTGGGGATACGCAGTATTTT | CASSQTSGSPGDTQYF
. | TRBJ2-5 | TRBV5-1 | TRBD1 | TGCGCCAGCAGCTTGGTTCAGGGGGCCGGAGAGACCCAGTACTTC | CASSLVQGAGETQYF
. | TRBJ2-3 | TRBV5-1 | TRBD2 | TGCGCCAGCAGCCCGGGACTAGCTTATAGCACAGATACGCAGTATTTT | CASSPGLAYSTDTQYF
. | TRBJ2-6 | TRBV28 | TRBD1 | TGTGCCAGCAGTACGCCGGGACAGTCGGCCAACGTCCTGACTTTC | CASSTPGQSANVLTF
. | TRBJ1-1 | TRBV28 | . | TGTGCCAGCCCCCCTTCACTGACAGGCTGGAACACTGAAGCTTTCTTT | CASPPSLTGWNTEAFF
. | TRBJ1-1 | TRBV5-1 | TRBD1 | TGCGCCAGCAGCACGGACAGGGGCGGGACTGAAGCTTTCTTT | CASSTDRGGTEAFF
. | TRBJ2-3 | TRBV19 | . | TGTGCCAGTAGTATAGGACCGCCGAGGGGCACAGATACGCAGTATTTT | CASSIGPPRGTDTQYF
. | TRBJ2-7 | TRBV6-1 | . | TGTGCCAGCATCCTCTCCTACGAGCAGTACTTC | CASILSYEQYF
. | TRBJ1-3 | TRBV28 | TRBD1 | TGTGCCAGCAGGGGACAGGCTGGAAACACCATATATTTT | CASRGQAGNTIYF
. | TRBJ2-1 | TRBV30 | TRBD1 | TGTGCCTGGGTACAGGGGAACAATGAGCAGTTCTTC | CAWVQGNNEQFF
. | TRBJ1-1 | TRBV28 | TRBD1 | TGTGCCAGCAGCCCTCTCCGGGACAGGGGGTTGCTTAAGGAAGCTTTCTTT | CASSPLRDRGLLKEAFF
. | TRBJ2-7 | TRBV7-9 | TRBD2 | TGTGCCAGCAGCTTAGTGATGGGCGGGGGTGTCTACGAGCAGTACTTC | CASSLVMGGGVYEQYF
. | TRBJ2-5 | TRBV5-4 | . | TGTGCCAGCAGCCTGCCTAGGGAGGAGACCCAGTACTTC | CASSLPREETQYF
. | TRBJ1-2 | TRBV7-2 | . | TGTGCCAGCAGCCTATCCCTACCCGGGCTTTATAGTGGGTATGGCTACACCTTC | CASSLSLPGLYSGYGYTF
. | TRBJ2-7 | TRBV7-9 | . | TGTGCCAGCACCTCGCGCGCACAAGAATCCTACGAGCAGTACTTC | CASTSRAQESYEQYF